These 26 T cell receptor beta chains originate from one sample sequenced in a study of blood T cell repertoires in COVID-19. Libraries were prepared by immunoSEQ multiplex PCR; TCRdb keeps only in-frame clonotypes and omits some of them. The sample includes more than 250,000 clones, 70% to 90% seen only once; the top ten take 2.2%. The sequenced sample was PBMCs or T cells enriched from blood (not recorded which). Receptor source: a man aged 30-40 years who had recovered from COVID-19.

The CDR3 loop reads CASSLALPRGGGELFF. The CDR3 coding sequence is TGTGCCAGCAGTTTAGCCCTACCACGGGGGGGCGGGGAGCTGTTTTTT. This rearrangement joins TRBV27 to TRBJ2-2, with 8 bases matching TRBD2. This CDR3 is built from 16 residues. Germline trimming cut 2 bases from V and 7 bases from J; bases unmatched to any gene: 9. Germline CDR1 and CDR2: MNHEY and SMNVEV (reference sequence).

This clone came up once. This sequence joins TRBV6-5 and TRBJ2-7; D not resolved. V shed 8 bases and J shed 0 bases, with 14 bases lying between them. Germline V gives CDR1 MNHEY, CDR2 SVGAGI. The CDR3 contains 14 residues. The CDR3 loop reads CASYVGWSSYEQYF. The CDR3 DNA reads as TGTGCCAGCTACGTTGGCTGGAGCTCCTACGAGCAGTACTTC.

The chain couples TRBV27 to TRBJ1-6; 7 nucleotides agree with TRBD1. The CDR3 covers 16 residues. Germline V lookup: CDR1 MNHEY, CDR2 SMNVEV (reference sequence). V lost 8 bases and J lost 2; bases outside the gene matches: 9. CDR3 residues: CASSHRGSPYNSPLHF. The CDR3 nucleotides read TGTGCCAGCTCACACAGGGGTAGCCCCTATAATTCACCCCTCCACTTT.

The chain employs TRBV7-2 and TRBJ1-2, with TRBD1 matching over 11 bases. V dropped 6 bases and J dropped 1; count of bases not matched to a gene: 7. This CDR3 spans 16 amino acids. In germline, CDR1 is SGHTA, CDR2 FQGNSA. CDR3 nucleotides: TGTGCCAGCAGTTATACCGGGACAGGGGGTAACTATGGCTACACCTTC. Translating it yields CASSYTGTGGNYGYTF.

The chain employs TRBV10-3 and TRBJ2-5; D possibly corresponds to TRBD1 (5 bases). The CDR3 covers 12 residues. The germline V and J ends were trimmed by 6 bases and 2 bases, with 7 bases remaining between them. Germline-derived CDR1 and CDR2 are ENHRY and SYGVKD. The CDR3 here is CAIRGVQETQYF. Written as DNA, the CDR3 is TGTGCCATCAGAGGGGTGCAAGAGACCCAGTACTTC.

The chain joins TRBV27 to TRBJ2-7, with 12 bases lining up with TRBD2. The V gene's germline CDR1 is MNHEY and CDR2 SMNVEV (reference sequence). The CDR3 is 17 amino acids. V trimming: 1 base; J trimming: 0 bases; junction bases outside the gene matches: 4. In DNA, the CDR3 is TGTGCCAGCAGTTTATTACTAGCGGGGGGCTCCTCCTACGAGCAGTACTTC. Its translation: CASSLLLAGGSSYEQYF.

This chain links TRBV5-1 with TRBJ1-1, with 7 positions matching TRBD1. CDR1 is SGHRS, CDR2 YFSETQ, per germline. After removal of 3 bases from V and 3 bases from J, the junction contained 8 bases not matched to a gene. The CDR3 has 15 residues. In DNA form, the CDR3 reads TGCGCCAGCAGCTCCCCCCCCAGGGGGGACACTGAAGCTTTCTTT. Amino acids: CASSSPPRGDTEAFF.

This clone appeared a few times. The genes are TRBV6-1 and TRBJ2-1, with TRBD2 identical over 8 bases. The V and J ends lost 2 bases and 5 bases, in that order; junction bases with no gene match: 11. Germline loops: CDR1 MNHNS, CDR2 SASEGT. The CDR3 runs 17 residues. CDR3 bases: TGTGCCAGCAGTGAATCACCGGTCGGGGGGGTAAACAATGAGCAGTTCTTC. Encoded protein: CASSESPVGGVNNEQFF.

This chain links TRBV12-3 or TRBV12-4 with TRBJ1-6, with D perhaps TRBD1 (5 bases). The CDR3 loop spans 12 amino acids. V was clipped by 3 bases and J by 13 bases, with 10 bases between them. The CDR3 loop is CASSLVRGPLHF. In DNA, the CDR3 is TGTGCCAGCAGTTTGGTCCGGGGGCCCCTCCACTTT.

About this clone: Other nucleotide sequences from this sample produce the same CDR3. V gene TRBV5-1 combines with J gene TRBJ2-7; 8 bases are shared with TRBD2. Germline-derived CDR1 and CDR2 are SGHRS and YFSETQ. V lost 1 base and J lost 1; bases outside the gene matches: 4. CDR3 length equals 15 residues. The CDR3 here is CASSLSGGRSYEQYF. The DNA for the CDR3 is TGCGCCAGCAGCTTGTCGGGGGGGAGGTCCTACGAGCAGTACTTC.

The V gene is TRBV19, the J gene TRBJ1-1; the match to TRBD1 covers 10 bases. Germline CDR1 is LNHDA and CDR2 is SQIVND (reference sequence). V was pared by 3 bases and J by 4 bases, with 2 bases of the junction left unmatched. The CDR3 contains 14 residues. The DNA of the CDR3 is TGTGCCAGTAGTATGACAGGGGGCGTCACTGAAGCTTTCTTT. This codes for CASSMTGGVTEAFF.

V is TRBV6-1 and J is TRBJ1-5; D is unresolved. CDR1 is MNHNS, CDR2 SASEGT, per germline. V dropped 1 base and J dropped 0 bases, with 10 bases sitting between them. The CDR3 consists of 16 residues. Here the CDR3 DNA reads TGTGCCAGCAGTGAAGTCTGGCCAGATAGCAATCAGCCCCAGCATTTT. Translation gives CASSEVWPDSNQPQHF.

The rearrangement links TRBV27 to TRBJ2-1; 14 bases line up with TRBD2. Germline V gene sequence: CDR1 MNHEY, CDR2 SMNVEV (reference sequence). The CDR3 sequence is 15 residues long. V was pared by 4 bases and J by 6 bases, with 2 bases of the junction left unmatched. Here the CDR3 DNA reads TGTGCCAGCAGTTCCGGGACTAGCGGGGGCAATGAGCAGTTCTTC. Translated, it gives CASSSGTSGGNEQFF.

This rearrangement joins TRBV29-1 to TRBJ1-1; D call uncertain. The CDR3 consists of 15 residues. The germline CDR1 and CDR2 sequences are SQVTM and ANQGSEA. Deletions cut 2 bases from V and 0 bases from J, with 13 bases between. The CDR3 DNA is TGCAGCGTTGAACTTTCGTGGCCCCTGAACACTGAAGCTTTCTTT. Protein product: CSVELSWPLNTEAFF.

The chain is built from TRBV5-1 and TRBJ2-5, with TRBD1 as a possible D gene (6 bases). This CDR3 is built from 14 residues. The germline gives CDR1 SGHRS, CDR2 YFSETQ. V was trimmed by 4 bases and J by 2 bases, leaving 12 bases between them. The CDR3 DNA sequence: TGCGCCAGCAGCATAAACAGGGCACAAGAGACCCAGTACTTC. Protein: CASSINRAQETQYF.

This rearrangement joins TRBV7-9 to TRBJ2-1; no definite D call. The CDR3 is made up of 16 amino acids. In germline, CDR1 is SEHNR, CDR2 FQNEAQ (reference sequence). V lost 5 bases, J lost 6 bases, and 20 bases lay in between. The CDR3 DNA is TGTGCCAGCAGCGGTCTGACTGATTACAAAGGCAATGAGCAGTTCTTC. Amino acid sequence: CASSGLTDYKGNEQFF.

This rearrangement joins TRBV7-2 to TRBJ1-1; 7 bases agree with TRBD1. Germline V gene sequence: CDR1 SGHTA, CDR2 FQGNSA. This CDR3 is 14 amino acids long. The V gene end was trimmed by 3 bases and the J gene end by 3 bases; junction bases not matched to a gene: 4. The CDR3 DNA follows: TGTGCCAGCAGCTTTTTAGACAGGGACACTGAAGCTTTCTTT. Amino acids: CASSFLDRDTEAFF.

CDR3 bases: TGTGCCAGCAGCTTACAGGGCCAGAACACTGAAGCTTTCTTT. Protein: CASSLQGQNTEAFF. The chain carries TRBV7-6 and TRBJ1-1, with D maybe TRBD1 (5 bases). V shed 2 bases and J shed 1 base, with 8 bases lying between them. The CDR3 spans 14 residues. Germline V CDR1 and CDR2: SGHVS, FNYEAQ.

The chain couples TRBV3-1 (or the pseudogene TRBV3-2) to TRBJ1-2; 8 bases agree with TRBD1. Germline V gives CDR1 LGHDT, CDR2 YNNKEL (reference sequence). V dropped 3 bases and J dropped 5; count of bases not matched to a gene: 2. The CDR3 extends over 13 amino acids. The CDR3 is CASSQRQGYGYTF. The CDR3 DNA is TGTGCCAGCAGCCAGCGACAGGGGTATGGCTACACCTTC.

This clone was seen only once. The chain recombines TRBV5-4 with TRBJ2-3, with a tentative D call TRBD2 (6 bases). With 5 bases removed from V and 2 bases from J, the gap between germline ends came to 15 bases. Germline loops: CDR1 SGHNT, CDR2 YYREEE (reference sequence). CDR3 length: 15 amino acids. CDR3 sequence: CASSNTSFNTDTQYF. CDR3 nucleotide sequence: TGTGCCAGCAGTAATACTAGCTTCAACACAGATACGCAGTATTTT.

The rearrangement uses TRBV30 and TRBJ1-6; D might be TRBD1 (6 bases). Per the germline V gene, CDR1 is GTSNPN and CDR2 is SVGIG (reference sequence). The CDR3 sequence is 14 residues long. Trimming left V 6 bases short and J 7 bases short, with 16 bases between. The CDR3 protein is CACGRGGSNSPLHF. DNA for the CDR3: TGTGCCTGTGGCAGGGGAGGGTCCAATTCACCCCTCCACTTT.

The chain combines TRBV6-5 with TRBJ1-6, with D maybe TRBD1 (5 bases). Trimming removed 0 bases at V and 8 bases at J, with 11 bases between. This CDR3 has 15 residues. The V gene's germline CDR1 is MNHEY and CDR2 SVGAGI. In DNA form, the CDR3 reads TGTGCCAGCAGTTACTCTGGGACTCAGGATTCACCCCTCCACTTT. This sequence encodes CASSYSGTQDSPLHF.

This clone was counted a single time. The chain uses TRBV5-5 and TRBJ1-1; 7 bases agree with TRBD1. This CDR3 is 18 amino acids long. The J segment lost 1 base and the V segment lost 2 bases, leaving 14 bases of the junction unmatched. Germline assignment: CDR1 SGHKS and CDR2 YYEKEE (reference sequence). CDR3: CASSLYNTGTVGNTEAFF. CDR3 nucleotides: TGTGCCAGCAGCTTATATAACACCGGGACAGTGGGGAACACTGAAGCTTTCTTT. The full variable domain, with the rest looked up from reference TRBV5-5 and TRBJ1-1, is DAGVTQSPTHLIKTRGQQVTLRCSPISGHKSVSWYQQVLGQGPQFIFQYYEKEERGRGNFPDRFSARQFPNYSSELNVNALLLGDSALYLCASSLYNTGTVGNTEAFFGQGTRLTVV.

J is TRBJ1-5 and V is TRBV30; 8 positions match TRBD1. The germline CDR1 and CDR2 sequences are GTSNPN and SVGIG (reference sequence). J lost 4 bases, V lost 5 bases, and 7 bases had no gene match. This CDR3 spans 14 amino acids. The CDR3 nucleotides read TGTGCCTGGTCAACCGGGACAGGAAATCAGCCCCAGCATTTT. Its protein product is CAWSTGTGNQPQHF.

The chain employs TRBV5-1 and TRBJ1-2; no clear D. The germline V gene has CDR1 SGHRS and CDR2 YFSETQ. The germline V and J ends were trimmed by 0 bases and 4 bases, with 10 bases remaining between them. CDR3 length: 14 amino acids. The CDR3: CASSLVNGVYGYTF. CDR3 coding DNA: TGCGCCAGCAGCTTGGTCAACGGGGTCTATGGCTACACCTTC.

This clone was seen just once. The chain uses TRBV30 and TRBJ1-1; maybe TRBD1 (5 bases). The V gene's germline CDR1 is GTSNPN and CDR2 SVGIG (reference sequence). The CDR3 is 12 amino acids. V lost 5 bases and J 10 bases, leaving 17 bases between the germline ends. CDR3 in amino acids: CAWGYGLGGAFF. The CDR3 DNA is TGTGCCTGGGGTTACGGCTTGGGGGGAGCTTTCTTT.